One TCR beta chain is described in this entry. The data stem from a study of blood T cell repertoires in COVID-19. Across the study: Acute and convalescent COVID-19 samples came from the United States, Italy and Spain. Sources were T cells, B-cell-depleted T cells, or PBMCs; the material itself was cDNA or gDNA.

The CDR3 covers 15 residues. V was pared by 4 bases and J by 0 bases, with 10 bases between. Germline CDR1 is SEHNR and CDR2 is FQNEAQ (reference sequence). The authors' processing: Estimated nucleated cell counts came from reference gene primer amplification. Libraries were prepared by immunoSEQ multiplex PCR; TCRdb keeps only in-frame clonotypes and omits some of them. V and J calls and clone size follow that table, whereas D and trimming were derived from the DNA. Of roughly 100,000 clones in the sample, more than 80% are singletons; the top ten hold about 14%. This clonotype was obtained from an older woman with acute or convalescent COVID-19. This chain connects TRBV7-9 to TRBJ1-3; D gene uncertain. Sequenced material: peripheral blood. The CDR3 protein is CASSSARNSGNTIYF. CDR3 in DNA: TGTGCCAGCAGCTCAGCCCGTAACTCTGGAAACACCATATATTTT.